There are many counts of the clone carrying this TCR beta chain. Its specificity is not known. Samples came from axillary lymph nodes draining the breast cancer. MiXCR, run by TCRdb on the multiplex PCR reads, gives a single entry per CDR3 protein. The table includes around 290,000 distinct CDR3 sequences, around 30% detected once. The sample comes from a study of breast tumors, draining lymph nodes, adjacent tissues. General study points: Tumor T cell lymph node origin was a supported hypothesis, not proven. Data fit most tumor T cells coming from lymph node, expanding in tumor.

This CDR3 spans 14 amino acids. Germline CDR1 SEHNR, CDR2 FQNEAQ (reference sequence). Trimming at V came to 7 bases and at J to 10 bases, leaving 9 bases not matched to a gene. This receptor was obtained from a female donor with breast cancer. Some clones in this sample may be carry-over from other donors' samples. Sequenced input: axillary lymph node tissue. The J gene is TRBJ2-1, the V gene TRBV7-9, with TRBD2 matching over 11 bases. The DNA for the CDR3 is TGTGCCAGCACGGTACTAGCGGGAGTTGACGAGCAGTTCTTC. It is translated as CASTVLAGVDEQFF.